This T cell receptor beta chain was documented in a study of blood T cell repertoires in COVID-19 (dated by TCRdb to the early 2020s). Study-level background: Samples covering the acute and convalescent phases of COVID-19 were provided by collaborators in the United States, Italy and Spain. The material from the prospective study consisted of cDNA or gDNA derived from T cells, B-cell-depleted T cells, or PBMCs. Subjects who had been exposed to COVID-19, were actively infected with it, or had recovered from it provided the deeply sampled blood TCRbeta repertoires that made up the dataset. The repertoires were released in a freely available public database intended as a resource for research on the immune response to SARS-CoV-2. Samples came from the ongoing ImmuneRACE study (first 160 participants) plus 1,254 subjects from 6 global collaborators. The sample metadata nearly always contained a de-identified subject ID, COVID-19 status, age in years and sex. Where available, HLA class I and class II types were taken from metadata supplied by the sample provider and were not determined by assay-based typing.

TCRbeta CDR3 regions were amplified from genomic DNA using the immunoSEQ Assay, a bias-controlled multiplex PCR. Per the original workflow: The number of nucleated cells in each sample was estimated from the amplification of reference gene primers within the assay. To quantify the absolute abundance of each unique TCRbeta CDR3 rearrangement, sequence reads were collapsed and filtered. Productive Simpson clonality was computed per sample as the square root of Simpson's diversity index over productive rearrangements. TCRdb took this table from immuneACCESS and kept in-frame rearrangements with V and J called. Such tables lack part of the clones; where checked against another copy, unresolved V genes explain under half of the gap, and the rest is unexplained. V and J calls and clone size are copied from that table; D and trimming were computed from the DNA. The sample table records 220,000 or so clones; approximately 83% of these occur just once. The ten top clones hold 2.3% of the sample.

On the study overall, not on this receptor specifically: Clinical and demographic metadata were provided uncurated, with the amount varying by source and participant.

The germline V gene sets CDR1 to ENHRY and CDR2 to SYGVKD. Trimming leaves V shorter by 10 bases and J shorter by 2 bases, with the junction holding 3 bases beyond the gene matches. The CDR3 sequence holds 13 residues, the cysteine and phenylalanine included. This entry keeps only the CDR3 DNA: 39 bases, framed from base 1. For this clone: Its target antigen remains unknown. No base quality information exists; no much larger clone differs at one position.

Whole blood was collected in K2EDTA tubes by collaborating institutions according to the institutions' own protocols. For TCRbeta analysis, collaborators shipped samples in one of three forms: frozen whole blood, isolated PBMCs, or DNA extracted from either of those sample types. The TCR was taken from a woman in her fifties or sixties with acute or convalescent COVID-19. The V gene is TRBV10-3 and the J gene is TRBJ2-1; 9 nucleotides in the junction match TRBD1. Sequenced sample: peripheral blood. Here the CDR3 is given as CATGQGTYNEQFF. The DNA sequence follows: TGTGCCACTGGACAGGGGACCTACAATGAGCAGTTCTTC.